A selection of T cell receptor beta chains follows, all from one sample in a study of cytomegalovirus exposure and HLA in healthy donors. Sequencing used immunoSEQ multiplex PCR; TCRdb keeps in-frame clones, though not all of them. The sample lists about 160,000 clones; more than 70% were seen once. Specimen: PBMCs. The origin of the receptors is a man aged 60 to 75 in good health and CMV-seronegative. CDR3s include the opening cysteine and the closing phenylalanine or tryptophan. The D gene is left open where the match is weak. Rows may omit the clone size; those that give it use once, few, many or a size class.

j_gene: TRBJ1-1; d_gene: .; abundance: .; v_gene: TRBV6-5; CDR3aa: CASSYSQGIFTEAFF; CDR3nt: TGTGCCAGCAGTTACTCCCAGGGAATATTCACTGAAGCTTTCTTT
j_gene: TRBJ2-7; d_gene: .; abundance: .; v_gene: TRBV27; CDR3aa: CASSLAASRTYEQYF; CDR3nt: TGTGCCAGCAGTTTAGCGGCTAGCCGCACCTACGAGCAGTACTTC
j_gene: TRBJ2-7; d_gene: TRBD1; abundance: .; v_gene: TRBV27; CDR3aa: CASSLSGTVSSYEQYF; CDR3nt: TGTGCCAGCAGTTTATCAGGGACAGTCAGCTCCTACGAGCAGTACTTC
j_gene: TRBJ2-2; d_gene: .; abundance: .; v_gene: TRBV21-1; CDR3aa: CERGTSGTNLSYANTGELFF; CDR3nt: TGCGAGAGGGGAACCTCCGGGACTAATCTTTCCTACGCGAACACCGGGGAGCTGTTTTTT
j_gene: TRBJ1-3; d_gene: .; abundance: .; v_gene: TRBV6-5; CDR3aa: CASSYSIAAGNTIYF; CDR3nt: TGTGCCAGCAGTTACTCGATCGCAGCTGGAAACACCATATATTTT
j_gene: TRBJ2-1; d_gene: .; abundance: .; v_gene: TRBV19; CDR3aa: CASRKLDFGGEQFF; CDR3nt: TGTGCCAGTAGGAAACTGGACTTCGGCGGTGAGCAGTTCTTC
j_gene: TRBJ2-5; d_gene: TRBD1; abundance: few; v_gene: TRBV19; CDR3aa: CASSVRTGNGETQYF; CDR3nt: TGTGCCAGTAGCGTGAGGACAGGGAACGGGGAGACCCAGTACTTC
j_gene: TRBJ1-1; d_gene: TRBD1; abundance: .; v_gene: TRBV7-9; CDR3aa: CSSSDAGGVTEAFF; CDR3nt: TGTTCCAGCAGCGATGCAGGGGGTGTTACTGAAGCTTTCTTT
j_gene: TRBJ2-1; d_gene: TRBD2; abundance: .; v_gene: TRBV5-1; CDR3aa: CASSTVLAGDLNEQFF; CDR3nt: TGCGCCAGCAGCACCGTGTTAGCGGGGGACCTCAATGAGCAGTTCTTC
j_gene: TRBJ2-3; d_gene: TRBD1; abundance: .; v_gene: TRBV19; CDR3aa: CASSSPPGTGNTDTQYF; CDR3nt: TGTGCCAGTAGTTCGCCTCCCGGGACAGGGAACACAGATACGCAGTATTTT
j_gene: TRBJ2-3; d_gene: .; abundance: .; v_gene: TRBV2; CDR3aa: CASIELLDTQYF; CDR3nt: TGTGCCAGCATAGAATTATTGGATACGCAGTATTTT
j_gene: TRBJ2-5; d_gene: .; abundance: .; v_gene: TRBV6-1; CDR3aa: CASSRETQYF; CDR3nt: TGTGCCAGCAGCAGGGAGACCCAGTACTTC
j_gene: TRBJ1-4; d_gene: .; abundance: .; v_gene: TRBV5-5; CDR3aa: CASSSQGIATNEKLFF; CDR3nt: TGTGCCAGCAGCTCCCAGGGTATAGCAACTAATGAAAAACTGTTTTTT
j_gene: TRBJ2-2; d_gene: .; abundance: .; v_gene: TRBV7-3; CDR3aa: CASSLRQTNTGELFF; CDR3nt: TGTGCCAGCAGCTTAAGGCAGACGAACACCGGGGAGCTGTTTTTT
j_gene: TRBJ2-7; d_gene: TRBD1; abundance: .; v_gene: TRBV29-1; CDR3aa: CSVRRGQGTDEQYF; CDR3nt: TGCAGCGTTCGAAGGGGACAGGGAACGGATGAGCAGTACTTC
j_gene: TRBJ2-7; d_gene: TRBD1; abundance: few; v_gene: TRBV27; CDR3aa: CASSYRLGGQGSYEQYF; CDR3nt: TGTGCCAGCAGTTACCGGTTGGGGGGACAGGGCTCCTACGAGCAGTACTTC
j_gene: TRBJ2-1; d_gene: .; abundance: .; v_gene: TRBV19; CDR3aa: CASSIRTGSYNEQFF; CDR3nt: TGTGCCAGTAGTATACGAACGGGCTCCTACAATGAGCAGTTCTTC
j_gene: TRBJ2-2; d_gene: TRBD1; abundance: .; v_gene: TRBV6-5; CDR3aa: CASNRGTGELFF; CDR3nt: TGTGCCAGCAACAGGGGCACCGGGGAGCTGTTTTTT
j_gene: TRBJ2-1; d_gene: TRBD2; abundance: few; v_gene: TRBV5-5; CDR3aa: CASSPPGSGSSEQFF; CDR3nt: TGTGCCAGCAGCCCCCCCGGTAGCGGGAGTAGTGAGCAGTTCTTC
j_gene: TRBJ1-1; d_gene: TRBD1; abundance: .; v_gene: TRBV5-4; CDR3aa: CASSPSGTGGRTEAFF; CDR3nt: TGTGCCAGCAGCCCGTCCGGGACAGGGGGCCGGACTGAAGCTTTCTTT
j_gene: TRBJ2-1; d_gene: TRBD2; abundance: few; v_gene: TRBV28; CDR3aa: CASSAPTSHYTYNEQFF; CDR3nt: TGTGCCAGCAGTGCCCCGACTAGCCACTATACCTACAATGAGCAGTTCTTC
j_gene: TRBJ2-3; d_gene: .; abundance: .; v_gene: TRBV29-1; CDR3aa: CSVAGGTDTQYF; CDR3nt: TGCAGCGTTGCTGGAGGCACAGATACGCAGTATTTT
j_gene: TRBJ2-7; d_gene: TRBD1; abundance: .; v_gene: TRBV28; CDR3aa: CAIRNDRGLRYEQYF; CDR3nt: TGTGCCATACGGAATGACAGGGGGCTAAGGTACGAGCAGTACTTC
j_gene: TRBJ2-7; d_gene: TRBD2; abundance: .; v_gene: TRBV6-1; CDR3aa: CATQITSGPWEQYF; CDR3nt: TGTGCCACCCAAATAACTAGCGGCCCCTGGGAGCAGTACTTC
j_gene: TRBJ1-3; d_gene: TRBD1; abundance: once; v_gene: TRBV19; CDR3aa: CASKDPGQDSGNTIYF; CDR3nt: TGTGCCAGTAAAGATCCGGGACAGGACTCTGGAAACACCATATATTTT
j_gene: TRBJ2-3; d_gene: TRBD2; abundance: .; v_gene: TRBV30; CDR3aa: CAGGEGLDTDTQYF; CDR3nt: TGTGCCGGCGGGGAGGGCCTGGACACAGATACGCAGTATTTT
j_gene: TRBJ2-7; d_gene: TRBD2; abundance: .; v_gene: TRBV19; CDR3aa: CASSIGTSGSYEQYF; CDR3nt: TGTGCCAGTAGTATTGGAACTAGCGGGAGTTACGAGCAGTACTTC
j_gene: TRBJ1-2; d_gene: .; abundance: .; v_gene: TRBV18; CDR3aa: CASSPDRGAYGYTF; CDR3nt: TGTGCCAGCTCACCTGACCGGGGAGCCTATGGCTACACCTTC
j_gene: TRBJ2-2; d_gene: .; abundance: .; v_gene: TRBV6-6; CDR3aa: CASRLTGSGELFF; CDR3nt: TGTGCCAGCAGATTGACAGGTTCCGGGGAGCTGTTTTTT
j_gene: TRBJ2-7; d_gene: .; abundance: .; v_gene: TRBV6-5; CDR3aa: CASSHREFYEQYF; CDR3nt: TGTGCCAGCAGTCACCGCGAGTTTTACGAGCAGTACTTC
j_gene: TRBJ2-3; d_gene: TRBD2; abundance: once; v_gene: TRBV5-4; CDR3aa: CASSLAGGRADTQYF; CDR3nt: TGTGCCAGCAGCTTGGCCGGGGGGAGAGCAGATACGCAGTATTTT
j_gene: TRBJ2-5; d_gene: TRBD2; abundance: .; v_gene: TRBV29-1; CDR3aa: CSSRPSGVETQYF; CDR3nt: TGCAGCTCGAGACCTAGCGGGGTAGAGACCCAGTACTTC
j_gene: TRBJ2-1; d_gene: .; abundance: .; v_gene: TRBV25-1; CDR3aa: CASNRRDEQFF; CDR3nt: TGTGCCAGCAATCGAAGAGATGAGCAGTTCTTC
j_gene: TRBJ2-5; d_gene: TRBD1; abundance: .; v_gene: TRBV5-6; CDR3aa: CASSLGTGQETQYF; CDR3nt: TGTGCCAGCAGCCTCGGGACAGGACAAGAGACCCAGTACTTC
j_gene: TRBJ2-2; d_gene: TRBD2; abundance: .; v_gene: TRBV9; CDR3aa: CASSVQAGVPGELFF; CDR3nt: TGTGCCAGCAGCGTACAAGCGGGAGTTCCCGGGGAGCTGTTTTTT
j_gene: TRBJ2-1; d_gene: TRBD2; abundance: .; v_gene: TRBV9; CDR3aa: CASSVREGTRAYNEQFF; CDR3nt: TGTGCCAGCAGCGTAAGGGAAGGGACTAGGGCGTACAATGAGCAGTTCTTC
j_gene: TRBJ2-5; d_gene: .; abundance: .; v_gene: TRBV5-5; CDR3aa: CASSLALVVTETQYF; CDR3nt: TGTGCCAGCAGCTTGGCTCTAGTGGTCACAGAGACCCAGTACTTC
j_gene: TRBJ2-5; d_gene: TRBD1; abundance: .; v_gene: TRBV30; CDR3aa: CAWRGTGETQYF; CDR3nt: TGTGCCTGGAGAGGGACAGGAGAGACCCAGTACTTC
j_gene: TRBJ2-7; d_gene: .; abundance: once; v_gene: TRBV6-6; CDR3aa: CASSYSNPRAYEQYF; CDR3nt: TGTGCCAGCAGTTACTCGAATCCCAGGGCCTACGAGCAGTACTTC
j_gene: TRBJ2-7; d_gene: TRBD2; abundance: .; v_gene: TRBV9; CDR3aa: CASSVGLAAYEQYF; CDR3nt: TGTGCCAGCAGCGTAGGACTAGCGGCCTACGAGCAGTACTTC
j_gene: TRBJ1-1; d_gene: TRBD1; abundance: once; v_gene: TRBV6-5; CDR3aa: CASSYVGGGNTEAFF; CDR3nt: TGTGCCAGCAGTTATGTAGGGGGCGGGAACACTGAAGCTTTCTTT
j_gene: TRBJ2-3; d_gene: TRBD1; abundance: .; v_gene: TRBV7-2; CDR3aa: CAIKSTTGGARADTQYF; CDR3nt: TGTGCCATCAAAAGTACCACAGGGGGCGCTAGGGCAGATACGCAGTATTTT
j_gene: TRBJ2-3; d_gene: .; abundance: .; v_gene: TRBV7-3; CDR3aa: CASRTDRNTDTQYF; CDR3nt: TGTGCCAGCAGGACAGACAGGAATACAGATACGCAGTATTTT
j_gene: TRBJ2-7; d_gene: TRBD1; abundance: .; v_gene: TRBV10-3; CDR3aa: CAISKGTGELYEQYF; CDR3nt: TGTGCCATCAGTAAAGGGACAGGGGAGTTGTACGAGCAGTACTTC
j_gene: TRBJ1-2; d_gene: .; abundance: .; v_gene: TRBV27; CDR3aa: CASSAHRTDTNYGYTF; CDR3nt: TGTGCCAGCAGTGCCCATAGGACAGATACTAACTATGGCTACACCTTC